Listed here is a single T cell receptor (beta chain). Antigen unknown. The data originate from a study of blood T cells in healthy people across ages. Study-wide results and caveats: The donors' CMV status was not determined, possibly confounding changes in expanded clonotypes. Estimates of total diversity, which came from one million sequenced T cells, were considered to be underestimates. Long-lived donors exceeded aged donors in naive CD4+ cells and diversity.

Sample-barcoded 5' priming and a J-beta primer mix drove a second PCR of roughly 7 to 11 cycles. A single record per CDR3 protein comes from TCRdb applying MiXCR to the 5' RACE reads. Found here are about 1 million distinct CDR3 sequences, 40% to 50% of them singletons; the top ten hold around 18%. About 10 milliliters of peripheral blood were drawn from each donor into EDTA-treated tubes. J was trimmed by 5 bases and V by 6 bases; bases with no gene match: 5. The CDR3 runs 15 residues. Germline CDR1 and CDR2: SNHLY and FYNNEI. The V and J genes are TRBV2 and TRBJ2-1; 12 bases fit TRBD2. This receptor was taken from an older woman in good health. Source material: blood. The CDR3 sequence: CASRTSGSSHNEQFF. CDR3 DNA sequence: TGTGCCAGCAGGACTAGCGGGAGTTCTCACAATGAGCAGTTCTTC.